This T cell receptor beta chain is drawn from a study of blood T cell repertoires in COVID-19. Germline trimming cut 4 bases from V and 5 bases from J; bases unmatched to any gene: 8. The CDR3 totals 15 residues. CDR1 and CDR2 from the germline V gene are LNHDA and SQIVND (reference sequence). The protocol was immunoSEQ multiplex PCR, while the TCRdb copy is restricted to in-frame clones and leaves out a portion. The sample yields roughly 200,000 clones, around 85% seen once. The receptor was isolated from a person in their 70s with COVID-19, enrolled during active disease. V gene TRBV19 combines with J gene TRBJ2-1; 7 bases are shared with TRBD1. Material for sequencing was peripheral blood. CDR3 region: CASSRPGQIDNEQFF. CDR3 sequence (DNA): TGTGCCAGTAGTAGGCCGGGACAGATAGACAATGAGCAGTTCTTC.